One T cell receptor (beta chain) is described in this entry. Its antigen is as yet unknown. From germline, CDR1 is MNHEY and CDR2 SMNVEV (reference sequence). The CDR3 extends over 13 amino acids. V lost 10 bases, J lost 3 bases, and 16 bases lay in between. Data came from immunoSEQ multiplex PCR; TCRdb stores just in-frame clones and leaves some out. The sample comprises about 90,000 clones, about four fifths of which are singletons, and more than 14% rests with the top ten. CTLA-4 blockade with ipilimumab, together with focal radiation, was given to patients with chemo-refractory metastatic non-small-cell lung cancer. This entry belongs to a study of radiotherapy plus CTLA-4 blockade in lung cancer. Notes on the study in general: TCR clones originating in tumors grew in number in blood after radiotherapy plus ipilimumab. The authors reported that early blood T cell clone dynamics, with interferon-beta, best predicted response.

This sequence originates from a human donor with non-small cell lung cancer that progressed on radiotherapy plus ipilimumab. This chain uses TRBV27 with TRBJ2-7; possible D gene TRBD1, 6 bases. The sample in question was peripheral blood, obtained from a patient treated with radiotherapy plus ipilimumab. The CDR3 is CATGGLSLYEQYF. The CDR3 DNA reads TGTGCCACTGGGGGCCTAAGCCTCTACGAGCAGTACTTC.